This T cell receptor beta chain originates from a study of blood T cell repertoires in COVID-19. The method was immunoSEQ multiplex PCR; TCRdb's version includes in-frame clones alone and lacks a portion of them. The table lists approximately 220,000 clones, under 90% of them singletons. This study enrolled people aged about 18 to 100 from around 26 US geographic areas. V shed 0 bases and J 2 bases; nucleotides not matched to a gene: 8. The CDR3 runs to 17 residues. CDR1 and CDR2 (germline): SGHTA, FQGNSA. The source of this sequence is a woman aged 30 to 39 with acute COVID-19. Sequencing used PBMCs or T cells enriched from blood (not recorded which). V is TRBV7-2 and J is TRBJ2-7; 9 nucleotides line up with TRBD2. CDR3 nucleotide sequence: TGTGCCAGCAGCTTAGCGGTAGGGCTAGCGGGGCCCTACGAGCAGTACTTC. Translating gives CASSLAVGLAGPYEQYF.